This T cell receptor (beta chain) was captured by sequencing in a study of regulatory T cells in long-lasting Graves disease. Findings and caveats of the study: Shared public clonotypes totalled 2,741 in persistent patients, compared with roughly 970 in new patients.

Indicated time point: newly diagnosed GD, antithyroid drugs for less than 3 months. The TCR library was prepared using RNA isolated from PBMCs. Under American Thyroid Association guidelines, Graves' disease was diagnosed. iRepertoire HTBI primers and Arm-PCR of CDR3 regions built TCR beta libraries. TCRdb processed the multiplex PCR reads anew with MiXCR; each CDR3 protein has one entry. The table shows 540,000 or so distinct CDR3 sequences, with approximately 13% occurring only once. This clonotype occurred many times. What it recognizes is unknown. The data also belong to a second study, concerning T cells in Graves' hyperthyroidism and ophthalmopathy. From that second work: Primed by the HTBI set, a first-round RT-PCR was run on the TCR CDR3.

The input for sequencing was peripheral blood mononuclear cells (PBMCs), taken at new diagnosis, from a patient treated with antithyroid drugs. The source is a man aged 25-45 years with Graves disease.

The CDR3 DNA sequence: TGTGCCAGCACGGGCGACCGGAATCAGCCCCAGCATTTT. Protein sequence: CASTGDRNQPQHF. This rearrangement joins TRBV2 to TRBJ1-5; D unclear. Germline V gene data show CDR1 as SNHLY and CDR2 as FYNNEI. The CDR3 contains 13 residues. V dropped 7 bases and J dropped 4 bases, with 11 bases sitting between them.